The T cell receptor (beta chain) described here comes from a study of cytomegalovirus exposure and HLA in healthy donors. Study overall: Of roughly 400 genotyped donors, roughly 86% clustered with self-reported Caucasian donors.

Germline V lookup: CDR1 KGHSH, CDR2 LQKENI. Trimming removed 5 bases from V and 8 bases from J, with 13 bases in between. This CDR3 has 14 residues. The PCR ran on 60 Vbeta and 13 Jbeta primers. The protocol was immunoSEQ multiplex PCR, while the TCRdb copy is restricted to in-frame clones and leaves out a portion. The table lists 120,000 or so clones, roughly four fifths of them singletons. The receptor's source is a woman aged 45 to 65 in good health and CMV-seropositive. The source material was PBMCs. J is TRBJ1-6 and V is TRBV18; no clear D gene. DNA of the CDR3: TGTGCCAGCTCAGTCCGGGAGTCGGATTCACCCCTCCACTTT. Amino acids: CASSVRESDSPLHF.